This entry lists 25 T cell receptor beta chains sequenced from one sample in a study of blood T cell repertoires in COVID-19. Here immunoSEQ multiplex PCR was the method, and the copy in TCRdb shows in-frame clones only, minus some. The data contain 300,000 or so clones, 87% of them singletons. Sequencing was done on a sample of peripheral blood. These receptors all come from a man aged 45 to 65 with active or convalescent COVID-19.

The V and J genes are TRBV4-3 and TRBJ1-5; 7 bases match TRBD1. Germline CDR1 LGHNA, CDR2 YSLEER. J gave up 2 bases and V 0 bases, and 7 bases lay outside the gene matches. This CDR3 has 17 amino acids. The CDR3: CASSQDLAGTGNQPQHF. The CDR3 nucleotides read TGCGCCAGCAGCCAAGATCTAGCGGGGACAGGCAATCAGCCCCAGCATTTT.

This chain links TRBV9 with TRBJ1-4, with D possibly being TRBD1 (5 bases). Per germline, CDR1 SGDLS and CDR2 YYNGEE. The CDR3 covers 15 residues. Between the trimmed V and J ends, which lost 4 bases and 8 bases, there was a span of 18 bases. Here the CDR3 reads CASSPRLGGNEKLFF. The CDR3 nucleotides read TGTGCCAGCAGCCCGCGCCTGGGGGGGAACGAAAAACTGTTTTTT.

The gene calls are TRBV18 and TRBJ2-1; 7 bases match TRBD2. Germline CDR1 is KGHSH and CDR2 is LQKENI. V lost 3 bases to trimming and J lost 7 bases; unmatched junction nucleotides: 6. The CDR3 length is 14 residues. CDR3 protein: CASSPGLVDNEQFF. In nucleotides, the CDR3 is TGTGCCAGCTCACCCGGACTAGTCGATAATGAGCAGTTCTTC.

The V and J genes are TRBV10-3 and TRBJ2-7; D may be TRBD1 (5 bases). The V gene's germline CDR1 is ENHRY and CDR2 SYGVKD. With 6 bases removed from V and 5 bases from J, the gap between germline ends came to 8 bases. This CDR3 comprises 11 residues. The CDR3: CAIRQGNEQYF. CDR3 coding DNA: TGTGCCATCAGGCAGGGCAACGAGCAGTACTTC.

Here the CDR3 reads CASSDGGQRETQYF. The CDR3 DNA reads as TGTGCCAGCAGTGACGGGGGACAGAGGGAGACCCAGTACTTC. The chain joins TRBV28 to TRBJ2-5; TRBD1 is a possible D gene (7 bases). Between the trimmed V and J ends, which lost 5 bases and 5 bases, there was a span of 15 bases. CDR1 is MDHEN, CDR2 SYDVKM, per germline. The CDR3 has 14 amino acids. Variable domain in full (rest from reference TRBV28 and TRBJ2-5): DVKVTQSSRYLVKRTGEKVFLECVQDMDHENMFWYRQDPGLGLRLIYFSYDVKMKEKGDIPEGYSVSREKKERFSLILESASTNQTSMYLCASSDGGQRETQYFGPGTRLLVL.

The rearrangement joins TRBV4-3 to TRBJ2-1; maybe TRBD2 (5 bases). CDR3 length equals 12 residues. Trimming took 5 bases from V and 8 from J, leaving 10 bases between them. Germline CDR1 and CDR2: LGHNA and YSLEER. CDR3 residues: CASSWRGYEQFF. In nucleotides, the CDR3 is TGCGCCAGCAGCTGGCGCGGGTATGAGCAGTTCTTC.

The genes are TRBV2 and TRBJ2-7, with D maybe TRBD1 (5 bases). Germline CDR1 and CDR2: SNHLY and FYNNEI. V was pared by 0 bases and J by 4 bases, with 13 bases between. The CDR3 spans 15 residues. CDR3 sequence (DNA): TGTGCCAGCAGTGAAGCGCTTAACAGGTGGTACGAGCAGTACTTC. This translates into CASSEALNRWYEQYF. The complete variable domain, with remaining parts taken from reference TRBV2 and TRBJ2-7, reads EPEVTQTPSHQVTQMGQEVILRCVPISNHLYFYWYRQILGQKVEFLVSFYNNEISEKSEIFDDQFSVERPDGSNFTLKIRSTKLEDSAMYFCASSEALNRWYEQYFGPGTRLTVT.

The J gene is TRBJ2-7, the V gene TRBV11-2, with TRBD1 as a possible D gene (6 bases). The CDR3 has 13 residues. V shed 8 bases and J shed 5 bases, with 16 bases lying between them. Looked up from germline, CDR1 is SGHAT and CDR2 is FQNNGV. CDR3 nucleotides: TGTGCCAGCTCAGGGGTGCGGCAGGACGAGCAGTACTTC. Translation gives CASSGVRQDEQYF.

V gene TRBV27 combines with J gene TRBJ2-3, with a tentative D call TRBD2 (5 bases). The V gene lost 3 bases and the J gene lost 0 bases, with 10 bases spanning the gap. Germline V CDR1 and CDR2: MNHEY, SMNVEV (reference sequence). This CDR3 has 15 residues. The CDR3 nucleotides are TGTGCCAGCAGTTTGAGAGGGCCAAGCACAGATACGCAGTATTTT. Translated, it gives CASSLRGPSTDTQYF.

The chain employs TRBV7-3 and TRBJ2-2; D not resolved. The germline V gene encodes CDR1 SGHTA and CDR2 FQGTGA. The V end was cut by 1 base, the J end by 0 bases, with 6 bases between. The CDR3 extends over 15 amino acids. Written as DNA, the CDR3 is TGTGCCAGCAGCTTAATGCGCGCGAACACCGGGGAGCTGTTTTTT. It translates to CASSLMRANTGELFF.

The CDR3 nucleotides are TGCGCCAGCAACTTAGGACAGCAAAACACCGGGGAGCTGTTTTTT. This sequence encodes CASNLGQQNTGELFF. The chain joins TRBV5-1 to TRBJ2-2; maybe TRBD1 (6 bases). V dropped 6 bases and J dropped 2 bases, with 14 bases sitting between them. This CDR3 has 15 residues. CDR1 SGHRS and CDR2 YFSETQ come from the germline V gene.

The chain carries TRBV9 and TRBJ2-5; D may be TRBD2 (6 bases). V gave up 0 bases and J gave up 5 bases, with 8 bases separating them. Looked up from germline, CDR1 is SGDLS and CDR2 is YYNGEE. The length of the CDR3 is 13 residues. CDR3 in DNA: TGTGCCAGCAGCGTAGGAGGGAGGGAGACCCAGTACTTC. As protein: CASSVGGRETQYF.

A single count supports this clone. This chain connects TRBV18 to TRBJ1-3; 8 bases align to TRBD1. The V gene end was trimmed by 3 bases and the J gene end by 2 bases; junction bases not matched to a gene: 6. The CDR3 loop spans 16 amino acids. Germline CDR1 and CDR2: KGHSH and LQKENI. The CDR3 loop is CASSPTTGVTGNTIYF. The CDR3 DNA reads TGTGCCAGCTCACCCACGACAGGGGTAACTGGAAACACCATATATTTT.

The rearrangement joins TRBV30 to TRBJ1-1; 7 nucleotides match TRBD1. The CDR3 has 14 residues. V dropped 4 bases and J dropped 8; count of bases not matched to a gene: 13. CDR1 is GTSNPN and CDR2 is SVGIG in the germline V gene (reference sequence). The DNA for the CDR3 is TGTGCCTGGAAGTTGAGCCCGGGACAGTGGGAAGCTTTCTTT. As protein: CAWKLSPGQWEAFF.

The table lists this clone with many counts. The CDR3 loop reads CASSQEVTLAGGYEQYF. The CDR3, as DNA: TGTGCCAGCAGCCAAGAGGTGACACTAGCGGGAGGCTACGAGCAGTACTTC. This rearrangement joins TRBV4-2 to TRBJ2-7; TRBD2 agrees at 12 bases. V shed 0 bases and J 3 bases; nucleotides not matched to a gene: 6. The CDR3 covers 17 residues. CDR1 and CDR2 (germline): LGHNA, YNFKEQ.

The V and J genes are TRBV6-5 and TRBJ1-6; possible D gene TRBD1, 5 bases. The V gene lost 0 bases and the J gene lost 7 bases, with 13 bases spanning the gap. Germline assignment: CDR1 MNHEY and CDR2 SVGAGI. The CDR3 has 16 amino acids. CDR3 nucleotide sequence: TGTGCCAGCAGTTACTCGAGCCAGGGCGGAAATTCACCCCTCCACTTT. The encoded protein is CASSYSSQGGNSPLHF.

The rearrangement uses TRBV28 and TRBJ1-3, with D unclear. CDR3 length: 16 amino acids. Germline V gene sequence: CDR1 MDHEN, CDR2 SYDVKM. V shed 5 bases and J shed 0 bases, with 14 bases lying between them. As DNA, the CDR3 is TGTGCCAGCAGTAGTGGCCTAGTAAACTCTGGAAACACCATATATTTT. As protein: CASSSGLVNSGNTIYF. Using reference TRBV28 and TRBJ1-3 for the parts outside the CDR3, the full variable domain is DVKVTQSSRYLVKRTGEKVFLECVQDMDHENMFWYRQDPGLGLRLIYFSYDVKMKEKGDIPEGYSVSREKKERFSLILESASTNQTSMYLCASSSGLVNSGNTIYFGEGSWLTVV.

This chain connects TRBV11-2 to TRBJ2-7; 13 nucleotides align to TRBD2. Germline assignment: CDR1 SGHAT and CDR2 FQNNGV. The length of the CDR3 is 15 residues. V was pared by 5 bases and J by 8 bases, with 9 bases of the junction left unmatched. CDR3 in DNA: TGTGCCAGCAGCGGAAGGACTAGCGGGAGTGAGAAGCAGTACTTC. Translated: CASSGRTSGSEKQYF.

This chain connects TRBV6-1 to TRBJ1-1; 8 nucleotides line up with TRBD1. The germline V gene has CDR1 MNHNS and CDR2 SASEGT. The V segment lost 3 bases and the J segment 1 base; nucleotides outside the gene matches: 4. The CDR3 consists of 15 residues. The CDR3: CASSDPGGRNTEAFF. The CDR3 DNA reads TGTGCCAGCAGTGACCCAGGGGGCCGGAACACTGAAGCTTTCTTT.

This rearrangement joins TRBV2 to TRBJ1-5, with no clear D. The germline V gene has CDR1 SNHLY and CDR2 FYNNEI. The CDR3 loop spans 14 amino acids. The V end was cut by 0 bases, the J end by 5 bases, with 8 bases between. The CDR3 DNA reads TGTGCCAGCAGTGAAGCAGAGACTTATCAGCCCCAGCATTTT. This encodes CASSEAETYQPQHF. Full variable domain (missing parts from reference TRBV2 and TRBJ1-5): EPEVTQTPSHQVTQMGQEVILRCVPISNHLYFYWYRQILGQKVEFLVSFYNNEISEKSEIFDDQFSVERPDGSNFTLKIRSTKLEDSAMYFCASSEAETYQPQHFGDGTRLSIL.

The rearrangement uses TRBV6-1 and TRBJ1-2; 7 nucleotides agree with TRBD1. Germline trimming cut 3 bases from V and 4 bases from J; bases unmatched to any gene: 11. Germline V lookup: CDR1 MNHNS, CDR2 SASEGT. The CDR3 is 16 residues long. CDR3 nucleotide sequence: TGTGCCAGCAGTGACCCAGGGGGACCCCCCTTCTATGGCTACACCTTC. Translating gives CASSDPGGPPFYGYTF.

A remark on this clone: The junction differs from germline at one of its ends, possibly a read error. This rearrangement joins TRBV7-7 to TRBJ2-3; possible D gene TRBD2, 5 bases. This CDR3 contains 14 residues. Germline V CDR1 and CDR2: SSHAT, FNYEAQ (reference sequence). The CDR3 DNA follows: TGTGCTAGCAGCTTAGCGCCAGGCACAGATACGCAGTATTTT. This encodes CASSLAPGTDTQYF.

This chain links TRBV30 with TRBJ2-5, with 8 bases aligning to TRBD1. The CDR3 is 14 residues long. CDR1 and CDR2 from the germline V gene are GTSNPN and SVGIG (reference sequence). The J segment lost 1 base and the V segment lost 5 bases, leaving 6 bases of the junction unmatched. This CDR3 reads CAWETGATQETQYF. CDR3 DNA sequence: TGTGCCTGGGAGACAGGGGCGACCCAAGAGACCCAGTACTTC. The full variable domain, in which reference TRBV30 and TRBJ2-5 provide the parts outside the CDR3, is SQTIHQWPATLVQPVGSPLSLECTVEGTSNPNLYWYRQAAGRGLQLLFYSVGIGQISSEVPQNLSASRPQDRQFILSSKKLLLSDSGFYLCAWETGATQETQYFGPGTRLLVL.

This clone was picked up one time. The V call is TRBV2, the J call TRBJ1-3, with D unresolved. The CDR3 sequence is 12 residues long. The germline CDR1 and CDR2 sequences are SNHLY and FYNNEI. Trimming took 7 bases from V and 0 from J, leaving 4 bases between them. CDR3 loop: CASIDSGNTIYF. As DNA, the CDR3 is TGTGCCAGCATAGACTCTGGAAACACCATATATTTT.

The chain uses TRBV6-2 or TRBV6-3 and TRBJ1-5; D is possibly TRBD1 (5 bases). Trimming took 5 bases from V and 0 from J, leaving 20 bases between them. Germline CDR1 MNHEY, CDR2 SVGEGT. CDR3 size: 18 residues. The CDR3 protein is CASSALGQGSYSNQPQHF. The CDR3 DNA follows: TGTGCCAGCAGTGCGCTTGGGCAGGGAAGTTATAGCAATCAGCCCCAGCATTTT.